This T cell receptor beta chain was observed in a study of T-cell reconstitution after alpha-beta-depleted transplantation in children. Only a few counts were recorded for this clonotype. Unique molecular identifiers were used in preparing the TCRbeta library. TCRdb re-called the PCR reads with MiXCR, one entry per CDR3 protein. The table records about 340,000 distinct CDR3 sequences, about 14% of them present only once. Sequencing used PBMCs, obtained from the stem cell graft. The clonotype was recovered from a human donor who donated a stem cell graft to a child with Fanconi anemia.

For the CDR3, the DNA is TGCGCCAGCAGCCAAGAGGGAGGGAAAGAAGATACGCAGTATTTT. This encodes CASSQEGGKEDTQYF. The chain carries TRBV4-3 and TRBJ2-3; 7 bases align to TRBD2. The germline V gene has CDR1 LGHNA and CDR2 YSLEER. The V segment lost 0 bases and the J segment 5 bases; nucleotides outside the gene matches: 5. CDR3 length: 15 amino acids.